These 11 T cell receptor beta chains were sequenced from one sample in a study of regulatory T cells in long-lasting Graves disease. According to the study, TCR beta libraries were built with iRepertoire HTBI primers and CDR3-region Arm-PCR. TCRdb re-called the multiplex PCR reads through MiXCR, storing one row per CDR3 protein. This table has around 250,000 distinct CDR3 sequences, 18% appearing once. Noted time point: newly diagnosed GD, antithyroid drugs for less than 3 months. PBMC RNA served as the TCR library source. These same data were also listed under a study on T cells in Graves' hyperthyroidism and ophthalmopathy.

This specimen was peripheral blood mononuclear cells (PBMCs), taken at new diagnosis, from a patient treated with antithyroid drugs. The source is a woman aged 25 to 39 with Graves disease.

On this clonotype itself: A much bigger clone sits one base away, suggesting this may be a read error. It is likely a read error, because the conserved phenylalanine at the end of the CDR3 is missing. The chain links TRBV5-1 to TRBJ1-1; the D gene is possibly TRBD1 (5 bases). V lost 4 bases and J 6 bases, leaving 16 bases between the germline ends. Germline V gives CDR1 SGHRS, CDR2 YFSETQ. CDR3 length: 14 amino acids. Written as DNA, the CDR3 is TGCGCCAGCAGCCAACTCAGGGTAGGCGCTGAAGCTTTCTTG. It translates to CASSQLRVGAEAFL.

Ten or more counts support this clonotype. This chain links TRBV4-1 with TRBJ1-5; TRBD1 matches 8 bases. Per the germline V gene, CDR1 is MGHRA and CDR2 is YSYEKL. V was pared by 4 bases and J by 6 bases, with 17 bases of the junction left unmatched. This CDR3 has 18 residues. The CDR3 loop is CASSPSDRVRDLPQPQHF. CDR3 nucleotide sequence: TGCGCCAGCAGCCCTTCGGACAGGGTTCGAGATCTCCCTCAGCCCCAGCATTTT.

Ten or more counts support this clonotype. CDR3 bases: TGTGCCACCTCCGTGGGGGGGGATGGCACTGAAGCTTTCTTT. It is translated as CATSVGGDGTEAFF. This chain connects TRBV28 to TRBJ1-1, with D tentatively TRBD1 (5 bases). V was shortened by 10 bases and J by 4 bases, with 19 bases between the two germline ends. The CDR3 extends over 14 amino acids. The V gene's germline CDR1 is MDHEN and CDR2 SYDVKM.

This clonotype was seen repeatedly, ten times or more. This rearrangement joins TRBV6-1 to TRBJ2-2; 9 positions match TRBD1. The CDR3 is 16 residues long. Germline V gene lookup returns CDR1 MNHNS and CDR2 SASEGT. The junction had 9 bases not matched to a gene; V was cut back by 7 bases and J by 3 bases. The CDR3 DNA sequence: TGTGCCAGCACCATTACCGGGACAGGGTACACCGGGGAGCTGTTTTTT. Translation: CASTITGTGYTGELFF.

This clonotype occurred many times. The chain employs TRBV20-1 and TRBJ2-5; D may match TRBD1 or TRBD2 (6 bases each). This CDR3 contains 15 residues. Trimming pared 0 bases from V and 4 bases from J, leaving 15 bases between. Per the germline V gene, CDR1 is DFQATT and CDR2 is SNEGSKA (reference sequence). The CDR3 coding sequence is TGCAGTGCTAGAGATACCGGGGGCTCTGTAGAGACCCAGTACTTC. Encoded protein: CSARDTGGSVETQYF.

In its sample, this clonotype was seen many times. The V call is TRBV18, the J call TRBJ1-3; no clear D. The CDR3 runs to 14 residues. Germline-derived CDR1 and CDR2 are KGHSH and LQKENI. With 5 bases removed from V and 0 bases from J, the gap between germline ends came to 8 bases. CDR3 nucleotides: TGTGCCAGCTCAACGGACGGCTCTGGAAACACCATATATTTT. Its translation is CASSTDGSGNTIYF. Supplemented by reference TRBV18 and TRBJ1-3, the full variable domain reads NAGVMQNPRHLVRRRGQEARLRCSPMKGHSHVYWYRQLPEEGLKFMVYLQKENIIDESGMPKERFSAEFPKEGPSILRIQQVVRGDSAAYFCASSTDGSGNTIYFGEGSWLTVV.

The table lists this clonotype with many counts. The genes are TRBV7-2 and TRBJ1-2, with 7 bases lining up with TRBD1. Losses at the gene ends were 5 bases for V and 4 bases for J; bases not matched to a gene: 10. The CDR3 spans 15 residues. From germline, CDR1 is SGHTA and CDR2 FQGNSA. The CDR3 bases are TGTGCCAGCAGCCAACGCTCGGGACAGACCTATGGCTACACCTTC. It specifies CASSQRSGQTYGYTF.

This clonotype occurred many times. The CDR3 nucleotides read TGTGCCAGCAGGTCTGACAGGGCCGGCTCCTACGAGCAGTACTTC. It specifies CASRSDRAGSYEQYF. The chain is built from TRBV5-6 and TRBJ2-7, with 7 bases aligning to TRBD1. Germline lookup yields CDR1 SGHDT and CDR2 YYEEEE. This CDR3 is 15 amino acids long. V shed 5 bases, J shed 0 bases, and the junction held 8 bases outside the gene matches.

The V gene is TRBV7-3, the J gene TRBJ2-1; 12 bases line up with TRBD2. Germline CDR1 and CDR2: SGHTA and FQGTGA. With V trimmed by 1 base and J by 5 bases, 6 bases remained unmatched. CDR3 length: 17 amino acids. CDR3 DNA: TGTGCCAGCAGCTTAAAAGGGTGGACTAGCGGGAACAATGAGCAGTTCTTC. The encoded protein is CASSLKGWTSGNNEQFF.

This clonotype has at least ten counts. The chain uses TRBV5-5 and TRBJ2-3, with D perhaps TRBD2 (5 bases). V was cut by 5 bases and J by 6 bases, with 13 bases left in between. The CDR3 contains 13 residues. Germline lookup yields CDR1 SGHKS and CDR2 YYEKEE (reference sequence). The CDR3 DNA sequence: TGTGCCAGCAGAACACCCGGGGTGGATACGCAGTATTTT. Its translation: CASRTPGVDTQYF.

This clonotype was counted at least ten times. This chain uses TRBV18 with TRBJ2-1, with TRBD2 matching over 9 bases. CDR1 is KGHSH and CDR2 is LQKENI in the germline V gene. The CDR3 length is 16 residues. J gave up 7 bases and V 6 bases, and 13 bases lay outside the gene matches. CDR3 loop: CASSPPSAGGWNEQFF. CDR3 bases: TGTGCCAGCTCCCCCCCGTCAGCGGGGGGTTGGAATGAGCAGTTCTTC.